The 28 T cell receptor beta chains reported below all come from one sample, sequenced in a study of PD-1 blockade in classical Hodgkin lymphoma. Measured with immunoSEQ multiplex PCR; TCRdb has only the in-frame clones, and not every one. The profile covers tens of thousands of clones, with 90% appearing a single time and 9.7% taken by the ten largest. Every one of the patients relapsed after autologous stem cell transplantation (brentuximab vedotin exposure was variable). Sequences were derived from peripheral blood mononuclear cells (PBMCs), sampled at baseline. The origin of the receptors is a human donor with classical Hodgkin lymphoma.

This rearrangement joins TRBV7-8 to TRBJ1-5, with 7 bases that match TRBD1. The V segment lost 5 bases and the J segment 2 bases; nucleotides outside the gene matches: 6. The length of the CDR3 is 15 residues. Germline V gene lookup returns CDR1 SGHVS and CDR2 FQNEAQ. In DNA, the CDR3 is TGTGCCAGCAGCAGGGGGCGCTGGGGCAATCAGCCCCAGCATTTT. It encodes CASSRGRWGNQPQHF.

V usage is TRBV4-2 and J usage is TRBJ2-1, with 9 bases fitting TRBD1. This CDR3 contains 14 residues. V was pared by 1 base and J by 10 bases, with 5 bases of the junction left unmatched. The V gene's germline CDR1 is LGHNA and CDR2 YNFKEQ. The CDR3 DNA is TGTGCCAGCAGCCAAGGGACAGGGGTTCGGGAGCAGTTCTTC. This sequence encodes CASSQGTGVREQFF.

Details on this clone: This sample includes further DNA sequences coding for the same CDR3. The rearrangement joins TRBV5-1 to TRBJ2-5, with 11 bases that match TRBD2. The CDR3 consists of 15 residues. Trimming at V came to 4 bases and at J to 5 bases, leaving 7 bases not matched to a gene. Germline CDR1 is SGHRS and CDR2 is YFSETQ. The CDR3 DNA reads TGCGCCAGCAGCCTGGGACTAGCGGCGGAGGAGACCCAGTACTTC. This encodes CASSLGLAAEETQYF. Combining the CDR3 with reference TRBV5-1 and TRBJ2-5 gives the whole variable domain KAGVTQTPRYLIKTRGQQVTLSCSPISGHRSVSWYQQTPGQGLQFLFEYFSETQRNKGNFPGRFSGRQFSNSRSEMNVSTLELGDSALYLCASSLGLAAEETQYFGPGTRLLVL.

CDR3 amino acids: CASSLVARGNEQYF. In nucleotides, the CDR3 is TGTGCCAGCAGCTTAGTAGCCAGGGGGAACGAGCAGTACTTC. The V call is TRBV11-2, the J call TRBJ2-7; TRBD1 matches at 7 bases. V shed 1 base, J shed 5 bases, and the junction held 5 bases outside the gene matches. The V gene's germline CDR1 is SGHAT and CDR2 FQNNGV. This CDR3 has 14 residues.

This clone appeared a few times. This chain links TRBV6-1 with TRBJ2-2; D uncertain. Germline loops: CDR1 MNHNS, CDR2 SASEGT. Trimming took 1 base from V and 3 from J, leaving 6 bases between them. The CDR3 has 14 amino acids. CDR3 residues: CASSEGEDTGELFF. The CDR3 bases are TGTGCCAGCAGTGAAGGCGAAGACACCGGGGAGCTGTTTTTT.

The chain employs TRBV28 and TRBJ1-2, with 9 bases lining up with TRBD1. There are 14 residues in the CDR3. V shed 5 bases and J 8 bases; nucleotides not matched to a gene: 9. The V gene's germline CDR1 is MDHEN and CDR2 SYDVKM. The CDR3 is CASSITGTGPGYTF. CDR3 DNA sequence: TGTGCCAGCAGTATAACCGGGACAGGGCCCGGCTACACCTTC.

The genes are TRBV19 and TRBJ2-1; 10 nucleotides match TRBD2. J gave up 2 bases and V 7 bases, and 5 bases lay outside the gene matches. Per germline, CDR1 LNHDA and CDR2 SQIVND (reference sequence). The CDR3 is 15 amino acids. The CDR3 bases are TGTGCCAGTATTCAAGCGGGAGGGGCCTACAATGAGCAGTTCTTC. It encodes CASIQAGGAYNEQFF.

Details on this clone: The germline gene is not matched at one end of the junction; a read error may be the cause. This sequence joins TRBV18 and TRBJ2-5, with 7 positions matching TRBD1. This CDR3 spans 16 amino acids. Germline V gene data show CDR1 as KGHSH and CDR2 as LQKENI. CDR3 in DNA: TGTGCCGGCTCACCGCCCGACAGGGTCTGGCAAGAGACCCAGTACTTC. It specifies CAGSPPDRVWQETQYF.

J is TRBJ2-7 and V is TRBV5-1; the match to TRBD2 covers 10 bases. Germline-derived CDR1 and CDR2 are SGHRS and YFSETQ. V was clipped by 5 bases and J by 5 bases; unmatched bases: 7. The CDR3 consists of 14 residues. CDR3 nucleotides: TGCGCCAGCAGGATGACTAGCGGGTCCCACGAGCAGTACTTC. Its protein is CASRMTSGSHEQYF.

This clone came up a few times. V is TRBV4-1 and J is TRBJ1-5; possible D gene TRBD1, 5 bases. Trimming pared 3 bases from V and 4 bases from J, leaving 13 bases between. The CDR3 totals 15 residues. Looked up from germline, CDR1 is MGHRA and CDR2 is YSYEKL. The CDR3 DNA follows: TGCGCCAGCAGCCAGGGGCCATATTGGAATCAGCCCCAGCATTTT. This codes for CASSQGPYWNQPQHF.

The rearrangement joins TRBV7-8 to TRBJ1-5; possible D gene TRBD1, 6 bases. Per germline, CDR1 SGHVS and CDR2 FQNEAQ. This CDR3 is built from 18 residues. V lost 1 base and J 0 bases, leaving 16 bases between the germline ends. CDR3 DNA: TGTGCCAGCAGCTTAGTGCAGGGGCTGGGAGGTAGCAATCAGCCCCAGCATTTT. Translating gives CASSLVQGLGGSNQPQHF.

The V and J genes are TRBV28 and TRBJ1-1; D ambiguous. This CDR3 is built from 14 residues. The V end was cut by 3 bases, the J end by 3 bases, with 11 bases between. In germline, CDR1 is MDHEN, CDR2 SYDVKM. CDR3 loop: CASSLQESHTEAFF. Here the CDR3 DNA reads TGTGCCAGCAGTTTGCAGGAAAGTCACACTGAAGCTTTCTTT.

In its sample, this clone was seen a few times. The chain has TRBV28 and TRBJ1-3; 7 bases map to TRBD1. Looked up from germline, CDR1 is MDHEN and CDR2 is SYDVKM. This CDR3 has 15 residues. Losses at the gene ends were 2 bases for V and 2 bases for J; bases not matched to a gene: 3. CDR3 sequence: CASSLRGGTGNTIYF. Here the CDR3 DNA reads TGTGCCAGCAGTTTACGAGGGGGCACTGGAAACACCATATATTTT.

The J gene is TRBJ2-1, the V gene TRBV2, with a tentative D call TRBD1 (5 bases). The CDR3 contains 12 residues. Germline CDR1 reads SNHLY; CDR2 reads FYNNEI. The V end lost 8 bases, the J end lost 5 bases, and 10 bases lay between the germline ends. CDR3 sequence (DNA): TGTGCCAGCGCCCTCAGGGACAATGAGCAGTTCTTC. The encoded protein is CASALRDNEQFF.

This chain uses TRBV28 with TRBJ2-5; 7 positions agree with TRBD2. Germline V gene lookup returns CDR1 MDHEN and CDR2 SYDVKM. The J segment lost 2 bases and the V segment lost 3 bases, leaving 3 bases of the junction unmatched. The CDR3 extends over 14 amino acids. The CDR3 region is CASSFGGGQETQYF. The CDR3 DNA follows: TGTGCCAGCAGTTTTGGCGGGGGACAAGAGACCCAGTACTTC.

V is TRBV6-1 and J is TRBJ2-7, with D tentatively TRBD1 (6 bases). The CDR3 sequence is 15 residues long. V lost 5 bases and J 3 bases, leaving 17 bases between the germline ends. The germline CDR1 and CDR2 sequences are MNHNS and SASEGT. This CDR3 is CASSPFRDTSYEQYF. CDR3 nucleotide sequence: TGTGCCAGCAGTCCCTTCCGGGACACTAGCTACGAGCAGTACTTC.

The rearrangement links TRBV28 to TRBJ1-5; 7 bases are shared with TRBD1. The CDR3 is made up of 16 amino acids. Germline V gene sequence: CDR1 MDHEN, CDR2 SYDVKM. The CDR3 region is CVPVRGDRDSNQPQHF. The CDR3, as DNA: TGTGTCCCTGTTCGGGGGGACAGAGATAGCAATCAGCCCCAGCATTTT.

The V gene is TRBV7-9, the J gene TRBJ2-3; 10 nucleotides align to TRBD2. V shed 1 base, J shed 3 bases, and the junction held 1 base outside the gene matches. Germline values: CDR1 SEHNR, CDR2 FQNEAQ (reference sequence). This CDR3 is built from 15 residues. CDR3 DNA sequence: TGTGCCAGCAGCTTAGTAGCGGGGGGAACAGATACGCAGTATTTT. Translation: CASSLVAGGTDTQYF.

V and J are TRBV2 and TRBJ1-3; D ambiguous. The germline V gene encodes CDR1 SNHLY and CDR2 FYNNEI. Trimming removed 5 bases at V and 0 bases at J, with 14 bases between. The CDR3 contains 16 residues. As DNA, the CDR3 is TGTGCCAGCAGTCTACGCGAAGGTAACTCTGGAAACACCATATATTTT. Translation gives CASSLREGNSGNTIYF.

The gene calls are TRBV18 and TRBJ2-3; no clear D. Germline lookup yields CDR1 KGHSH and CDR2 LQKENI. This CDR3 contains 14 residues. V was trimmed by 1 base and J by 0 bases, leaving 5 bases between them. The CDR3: CASSPRSSTDTQYF. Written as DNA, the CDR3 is TGTGCCAGCTCACCACGGTCTAGCACAGATACGCAGTATTTT.

CDR3 nucleotide sequence: TGTGCCAGCAGTCCCCAGGCGAGGAACACTGAAGCTTTCTTT. Translated, it gives CASSPQARNTEAFF. The chain is built from TRBV2 and TRBJ1-1; the D is unclear. The germline gives CDR1 SNHLY, CDR2 FYNNEI. The CDR3 is 14 amino acids. Between the trimmed V and J ends, which lost 5 bases and 1 base, there was a span of 11 bases.

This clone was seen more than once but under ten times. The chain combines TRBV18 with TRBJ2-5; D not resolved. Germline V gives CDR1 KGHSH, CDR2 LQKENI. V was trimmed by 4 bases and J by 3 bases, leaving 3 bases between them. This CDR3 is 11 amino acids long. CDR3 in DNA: TGTGCCAGCTCACAGGAAGAGACCCAGTACTTC. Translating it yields CASSQEETQYF.

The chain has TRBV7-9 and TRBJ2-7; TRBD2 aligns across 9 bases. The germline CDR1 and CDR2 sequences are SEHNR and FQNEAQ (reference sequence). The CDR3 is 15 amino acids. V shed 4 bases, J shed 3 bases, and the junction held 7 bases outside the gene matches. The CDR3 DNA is TGTGCCAGCAGCTATACCGGGACTAGCATCTACGAGCAGTACTTC. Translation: CASSYTGTSIYEQYF.

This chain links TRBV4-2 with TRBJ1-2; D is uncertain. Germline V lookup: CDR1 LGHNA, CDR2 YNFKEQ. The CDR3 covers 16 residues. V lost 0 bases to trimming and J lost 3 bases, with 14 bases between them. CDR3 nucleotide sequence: TGTGCCAGCAGCCAAGATCGGCGCGAGACGCACTATGGCTACACCTTC. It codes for CASSQDRRETHYGYTF.

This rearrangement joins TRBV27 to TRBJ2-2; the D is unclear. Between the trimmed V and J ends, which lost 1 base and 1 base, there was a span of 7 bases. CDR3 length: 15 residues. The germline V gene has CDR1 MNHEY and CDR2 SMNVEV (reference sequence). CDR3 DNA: TGTGCCAGCAGTTTATTGCAGGAGAACACCGGGGAGCTGTTTTTT. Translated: CASSLLQENTGELFF.

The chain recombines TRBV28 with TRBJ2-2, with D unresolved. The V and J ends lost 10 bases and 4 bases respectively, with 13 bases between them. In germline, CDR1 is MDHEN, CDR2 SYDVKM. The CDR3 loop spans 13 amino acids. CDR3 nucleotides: TGTGCCACCAATGTAGCAGGCACCGGGGAGCTGTTTTTT. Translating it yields CATNVAGTGELFF.

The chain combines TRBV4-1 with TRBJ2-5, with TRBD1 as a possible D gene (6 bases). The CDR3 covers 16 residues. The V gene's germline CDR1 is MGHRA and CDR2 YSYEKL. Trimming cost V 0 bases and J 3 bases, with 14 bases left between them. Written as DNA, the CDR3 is TGCGCCAGCAGCCAAGATTTTAGTGGGGGCGAAGAGACCCAGTACTTC. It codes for CASSQDFSGGEETQYF.

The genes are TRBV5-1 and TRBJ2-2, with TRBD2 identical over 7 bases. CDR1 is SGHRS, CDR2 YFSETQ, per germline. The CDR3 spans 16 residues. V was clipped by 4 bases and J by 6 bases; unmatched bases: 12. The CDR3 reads CASSPSASGGAGELFF. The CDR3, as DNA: TGCGCCAGCAGCCCATCAGCTAGCGGAGGGGCCGGGGAGCTGTTTTTT.